These 28 T cell receptor beta chains originate from one sample sequenced in a study of T cell repertoires in cytomegalovirus infection. For these receptors, no antigen is known. MiXCR was run by TCRdb on the reads, yielding one entry per CDR3 protein. The sample consists of about 470,000 distinct CDR3 sequences, about 42% of them appearing once. Here the sequenced sample was cultured PBMCs, taken from culture after CMV antigen stimulation. The receptor set was obtained from a human donor in good health (CMV status not recorded). Some clones in this sample may be carry-over from other donors' samples.

DNA for the CDR3: TGTGCCAGCACCGGACAGGGGCGAAGCACTGAAGCTTTCTTT. This codes for CASTGQGRSTEAFF. J is TRBJ1-1 and V is TRBV12-3 or TRBV12-4, with TRBD1 matching over 9 bases. This CDR3 spans 14 amino acids. V lost 7 bases and J lost 4; bases outside the gene matches: 7.

This clonotype was seen only a few times. CDR3 in DNA: TGTGCCAGCAGCTTAAGGCCAGGGGTTTACACTGAAGCTTTCTTT. Translating it yields CASSLRPGVYTEAFF. This chain connects TRBV7-2 to TRBJ1-1, with a possible D match to TRBD1 (6 bases). The CDR3 extends over 15 amino acids. V lost 2 bases and J 3 bases, leaving 13 bases between the germline ends. Per germline, CDR1 SGHTA and CDR2 FQGNSA.

This clonotype was counted only a few times. This rearrangement joins TRBV6-5 to TRBJ1-2, with 8 bases that match TRBD1. This CDR3 is 14 amino acids long. Trimming removed 2 bases from V and 8 bases from J; junction bases left unmatched: 7. CDR1 and CDR2 from the germline V gene are MNHEY and SVGAGI. CDR3 sequence: CASSYQPGGWGYTF. The CDR3 nucleotides are TGTGCCAGCAGTTACCAGCCAGGGGGCTGGGGCTACACCTTC.

The chain recombines TRBV10-3 with TRBJ1-2, with 9 bases lining up with TRBD1. Looked up from germline, CDR1 is ENHRY and CDR2 is SYGVKD. The length of the CDR3 is 14 residues. Losses at the gene ends were 4 bases for V and 8 bases for J; bases not matched to a gene: 8. The CDR3 bases are TGTGCCATCAGTGCCCGGGACAGGGATAACGGCTACACCTTC. Residues: CAISARDRDNGYTF.

Only a few counts were recorded for this clonotype. The gene calls are TRBV20-1 and TRBJ2-3; tentatively, D is TRBD2 (7 bases). The V and J ends lost 5 bases and 2 bases respectively, with 11 bases between them. Germline V CDR1 and CDR2: DFQATT, SNEGSKA (reference sequence). CDR3 length equals 13 residues. The CDR3 region is CSAAGANTDTQYF. CDR3 in DNA: TGCAGTGCTGCGGGGGCCAACACAGATACGCAGTATTTT.

V is TRBV5-4 and J is TRBJ2-6, with a tentative D call TRBD2 (6 bases). Trimming shortened V by 4 bases and J by 8 bases, and 19 bases separated the two germline ends. CDR3 length equals 16 residues. Germline CDR1 is SGHNT and CDR2 is YYREEE (reference sequence). The DNA for the CDR3 is TGTGCCAGCAGCCCGGGTGGAGGGGCGTTCCCCAACGTCCTGACTTTC. Amino acids: CASSPGGGAFPNVLTF.

The V call is TRBV18, the J call TRBJ2-5; TRBD1 matches 7 bases. This CDR3 has 17 residues. The V gene end was trimmed by 3 bases and the J gene end by 0 bases; junction bases not matched to a gene: 10. CDR1 KGHSH and CDR2 LQKENI come from the germline V gene. The CDR3 region has the DNA TGTGCCAGCTCACCCCGGCGGGCCAGGGGGTACCAAGAGACCCAGTACTTC. Translated: CASSPRRARGYQETQYF. The variable domain in full, with the rest retrieved from reference TRBV18 and TRBJ2-5, is NAGVMQNPRHLVRRRGQEARLRCSPMKGHSHVYWYRQLPEEGLKFMVYLQKENIIDESGMPKERFSAEFPKEGPSILRIQQVVRGDSAAYFCASSPRRARGYQETQYFGPGTRLLVL.

V usage is TRBV28 and J usage is TRBJ1-1; unclear D gene. CDR1 is MDHEN, CDR2 SYDVKM, per germline. Deletions cut 4 bases from V and 4 bases from J, with 4 bases between. The CDR3 loop spans 11 amino acids. CDR3 region: CASSWGTEAFF. CDR3 nucleotides: TGTGCCAGCAGTTGGGGCACTGAAGCTTTCTTT.

This rearrangement joins TRBV9 to TRBJ2-7, with D uncertain. Trimming cost V 0 bases and J 6 bases, with 10 bases left between them. The CDR3 sequence is 13 residues long. The germline gives CDR1 SGDLS, CDR2 YYNGEE. Here the CDR3 DNA reads TGTGCCAGCAGCGTAGCTGGAGAATCCGAGCAGTACTTC. Translation gives CASSVAGESEQYF.

The chain is built from TRBV7-2 and TRBJ2-3; the match to TRBD2 covers 9 bases. The CDR3 totals 17 residues. The junction had 6 bases not matched to a gene; V was cut back by 1 base and J by 1 base. Germline assignment: CDR1 SGHTA and CDR2 FQGNSA. The CDR3 sequence is CASSLVGLAGRTDTQYF. DNA for the CDR3: TGTGCCAGCAGCTTAGTCGGGCTAGCGGGACGCACAGATACGCAGTATTTT. The full variable domain, completed using reference TRBV7-2 and TRBJ2-3, is GAGVSQSPSNKVTEKGKDVELRCDPISGHTALYWYRQSLGQGLEFLIYFQGNSAPDKSGLPSDRFSAERTGGSVSTLTIQRTQQEDSAVYLCASSLVGLAGRTDTQYFGPGTRLTVL.

The chain links TRBV6-6 to TRBJ2-7; no clear D gene. The germline gives CDR1 MNHNY, CDR2 SVGAGI (reference sequence). This CDR3 is built from 15 residues. Trimming stripped 2 bases from V and 4 bases from J, with 15 bases between. The CDR3 DNA sequence: TGTGCCAGCAGTTACCTAAAAGTCGGAGAGTACGAGCAGTACTTC. Protein product: CASSYLKVGEYEQYF.

The chain couples TRBV19 to TRBJ1-2; 8 bases align to TRBD1. Germline V lookup: CDR1 LNHDA, CDR2 SQIVND (reference sequence). The CDR3 extends over 15 amino acids. Trimming removed 5 bases from V and 4 bases from J; junction bases left unmatched: 9. This CDR3 reads CASSPTGTGSYGYTF. For the CDR3, the DNA is TGTGCCAGTAGTCCGACCGGGACAGGAAGCTATGGCTACACCTTC.

Many counts were recorded for this clonotype. The chain recombines TRBV12-3 or TRBV12-4 with TRBJ1-5, with D tentatively TRBD1 (6 bases). V dropped 6 bases and J dropped 6 bases, with 15 bases sitting between them. The CDR3 spans 14 residues. The CDR3 DNA reads as TGTGCCAGCAGCCCGACAGGTCTCGGTCAGCCCCAGCATTTT. Amino acid sequence: CASSPTGLGQPQHF.

This clonotype has a handful of counts. At one end, the junction sequence differs from germline, possibly due to a read error. This sequence joins TRBV7-2 and TRBJ2-7; D possibly corresponds to TRBD2 (7 bases). Looked up from germline, CDR1 is SGHTA and CDR2 is FQGNSA. CDR3 length equals 15 residues. For the CDR3, the DNA is TGTGCCAGCACCTTAAGGGGGAGGGGTTCCTACGAGCAGTACTTC. Its protein product is CASTLRGRGSYEQYF.

On this clonotype itself: The germline gene is not matched at one end of the junction; a read error may be the cause. V gene TRBV6-1 combines with J gene TRBJ2-2; 7 bases agree with TRBD1. The V gene's germline CDR1 is MNHNS and CDR2 SASEGT. The CDR3 is 19 residues long. This chain's CDR3 is CASSQATPPQGANTGELFF. CDR3 nucleotide sequence: TGTGCCAGCAGTCAAGCTACGCCCCCTCAGGGGGCGAACACCGGGGAGCTGTTTTTT.

In its sample, this clonotype was seen a few times. The V and J genes are TRBV11-1 and TRBJ1-1; TRBD1 might be the D (5 bases). Germline loops: CDR1 SGHAT, CDR2 FQDESV (reference sequence). V was clipped by 5 bases and J by 3 bases, with 16 bases between them. This CDR3 region has 15 residues. CDR3 sequence: CASSQGDWGDTEAFF. CDR3 nucleotides: TGTGCCAGCAGCCAAGGGGACTGGGGGGACACTGAAGCTTTCTTT. Supplemented by reference TRBV11-1 and TRBJ1-1, the full variable domain reads EAEVAQSPRYKITEKSQAVAFWCDPISGHATLYWYRQILGQGPELLVQFQDESVVDDSQLPKDRFSAERLKGVDSTLKIQPAELGDSAMYLCASSQGDWGDTEAFFGQGTRLTVV.

This clonotype was seen once. Its ends do not fully match the called genes, so a read error is possible. The chain employs TRBV2 and TRBJ1-5, with a weak D call TRBD1 (5 bases). This CDR3 has 14 amino acids. The germline CDR1 and CDR2 sequences are SNHLY and FYNNEI. CDR3 nucleotides: TGTGCCAGCAGTGGAGTAGGACACTATCAGCCTCAGCATTTT. Translated: CASSGVGHYQPQHF.

This sequence joins TRBV6-2 or TRBV6-3 and TRBJ2-1, with TRBD2 as a possible D gene (6 bases). CDR1 is MNHEY, CDR2 SVGEGT, per germline. V was clipped by 8 bases and J by 4 bases, with 15 bases between them. The CDR3 runs to 14 residues. The CDR3 region has the DNA TGTGCCAGCGGGGGAGTAGCGGTATACAATGAGCAGTTCTTC. Its protein is CASGGVAVYNEQFF.

The chain carries TRBV5-1 and TRBJ2-5; 7 bases agree with TRBD2. This CDR3 has 15 amino acids. Germline assignment: CDR1 SGHRS and CDR2 YFSETQ. Trimming cost V 4 bases and J 5 bases; bases outside gene matches: 11. The CDR3 DNA reads as TGCGCCAGCAGCCCGTCAGGCGGGAGTATGGAGACCCAGTACTTC. Translating gives CASSPSGGSMETQYF.

J is TRBJ2-7 and V is TRBV7-6; D is unresolved. V dropped 9 bases and J dropped 3 bases, with 15 bases sitting between them. The CDR3 is 13 residues long. CDR1 and CDR2 (germline): SGHVS, FNYEAQ. The CDR3 DNA follows: TGTGCCAGTGCCCTGAACAGAAACTACGAGCAGTACTTC. Amino acids: CASALNRNYEQYF.

This clonotype was seen ten or more times. V is TRBV7-2 and J is TRBJ2-1, with TRBD2 identical over 7 bases. Trimming at V came to 0 bases and at J to 10 bases, leaving 6 bases not matched to a gene. Germline CDR1 and CDR2: SGHTA and FQGNSA. CDR3 length: 14 residues. CDR3 residues: CASSLAAGVDEQFF. The CDR3 region has the DNA TGTGCCAGCAGCTTAGCCGCGGGGGTGGACGAGCAGTTCTTC.

This clonotype occurred a few times. CDR3 sequence (DNA): TGTGCCAGCAGCTTAACCCGGGACAGGCCCTCCTACGAGCAGTACTTC. It codes for CASSLTRDRPSYEQYF. V and J are TRBV7-8 and TRBJ2-7; TRBD1 agrees at 8 bases. V lost 2 bases and J lost 0; bases outside the gene matches: 6. Germline V gives CDR1 SGHVS, CDR2 FQNEAQ. The CDR3 runs to 16 residues. Variable domain in full (rest from reference TRBV7-8 and TRBJ2-7): GAGVSQSPRYKVAKRGQDVALRCDPISGHVSLFWYQQALGQGPEFLTYFQNEAQLDKSGLPSDRFFAERPEGSVSTLKIQRTQQEDSAVYLCASSLTRDRPSYEQYFGPGTRLTVT.

Only a few counts were recorded for this clonotype. The genes are TRBV7-2 and TRBJ1-3; D gene uncertain. Trimming pared 5 bases from V and 3 bases from J, leaving 11 bases between. The CDR3 contains 14 residues. Germline V gives CDR1 SGHTA, CDR2 FQGNSA. The CDR3 sequence: CASSPSAGGNTIYF. The CDR3 nucleotides read TGTGCCAGCAGCCCCTCTGCTGGTGGAAACACCATATATTTT.

The rearrangement links TRBV6-5 to TRBJ2-1, with D perhaps matching TRBD2 (5 bases). Per the germline V gene, CDR1 is MNHEY and CDR2 is SVGAGI. The CDR3 is 14 amino acids. Trimming removed 5 bases from V and 4 bases from J, with 12 bases in between. The CDR3 nucleotides are TGTGCCAGCAGTCTCAGTTCGGGGTACAATGAGCAGTTCTTC. Amino acids: CASSLSSGYNEQFF.

The chain uses TRBV19 and TRBJ1-1, with TRBD1 as a possible D gene (5 bases). V was shortened by 5 bases and J by 3 bases, with 22 bases between the two germline ends. CDR3 size: 17 residues. Germline V lookup: CDR1 LNHDA, CDR2 SQIVND (reference sequence). The DNA for the CDR3 is TGTGCCAGTAGTTGGGTCGGGGGGGGTAGCTCGTACACTGAAGCTTTCTTT. Translating gives CASSWVGGGSSYTEAFF. Drawing the rest from reference TRBV19 and TRBJ1-1, the complete variable domain is DGGITQSPKYLFRKEGQNVTLSCEQNLNHDAMYWYRQDPGQGLRLIYYSQIVNDFQKGDIAEGYSVSREKKESFPLTVTSAQKNPTAFYLCASSWVGGGSSYTEAFFGQGTRLTVV.

This clonotype was picked up a small number of times. The CDR3 reads CASTLRGGTEAFF. CDR3 nucleotide sequence: TGTGCCAGCACACTCCGGGGGGGCACTGAAGCTTTCTTT. The rearrangement joins TRBV6-2 or TRBV6-3 to TRBJ1-1, with a tentative D call TRBD1 (5 bases). V gave up 7 bases and J gave up 4 bases, with 13 bases separating them. Germline values: CDR1 MNHEY, CDR2 SVGEGT. The CDR3 covers 13 residues.

This chain joins TRBV4-3 and TRBJ1-2; D is ambiguous. The CDR3 loop spans 16 amino acids. Germline CDR1 and CDR2: LGHNA and YSLEER. The ends were cut back, 1 base at V and 4 bases at J, with 16 bases in the middle. The CDR3 sequence is CASSQVSGRAPYGYTF. CDR3 in DNA: TGCGCCAGCAGCCAAGTGTCCGGACGAGCTCCCTATGGCTACACCTTC.

The rearrangement joins TRBV7-2 to TRBJ1-1, with D unresolved. CDR1 SGHTA and CDR2 FQGNSA come from the germline V gene. Deletions cut 5 bases from V and 3 bases from J, with 10 bases between. The length of the CDR3 is 13 residues. The CDR3 DNA reads TGTGCCAGCAGCAGTCGGTCGGACACTGAAGCTTTCTTT. This translates into CASSSRSDTEAFF.